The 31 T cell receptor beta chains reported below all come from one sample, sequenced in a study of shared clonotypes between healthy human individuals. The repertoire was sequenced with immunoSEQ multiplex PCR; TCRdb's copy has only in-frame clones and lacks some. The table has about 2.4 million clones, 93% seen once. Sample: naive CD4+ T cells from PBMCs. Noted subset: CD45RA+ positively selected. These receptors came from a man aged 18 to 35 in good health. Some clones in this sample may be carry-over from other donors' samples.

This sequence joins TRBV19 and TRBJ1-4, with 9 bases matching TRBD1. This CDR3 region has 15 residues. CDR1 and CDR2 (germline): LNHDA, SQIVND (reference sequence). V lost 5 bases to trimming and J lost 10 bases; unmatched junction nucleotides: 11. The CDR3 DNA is TGTGCCAGTAGTGTAAACCGGGACAGGGTTGGAAAACTGTTTTTT. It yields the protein CASSVNRDRVGKLFF. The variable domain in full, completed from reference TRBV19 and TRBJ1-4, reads DGGITQSPKYLFRKEGQNVTLSCEQNLNHDAMYWYRQDPGQGLRLIYYSQIVNDFQKGDIAEGYSVSREKKESFPLTVTSAQKNPTAFYLCASSVNRDRVGKLFFGSGTQLSVL.

The CDR3 DNA is TGTGCCAGCAGTCGACAGGGGATAGGGACCGGGGAGCTGTTTTTT. This gives the protein CASSRQGIGTGELFF. The V gene is TRBV11-3, the J gene TRBJ2-2, with TRBD1 matching 8 bases. Germline-derived CDR1 and CDR2 are SGHNT and YENEEA. Trimming cost V 6 bases and J 5 bases; bases outside gene matches: 8. There are 15 residues in the CDR3.

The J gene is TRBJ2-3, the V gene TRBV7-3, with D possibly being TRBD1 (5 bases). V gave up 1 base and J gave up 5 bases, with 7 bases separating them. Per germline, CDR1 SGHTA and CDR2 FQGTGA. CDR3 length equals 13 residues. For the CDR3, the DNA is TGTGCCAGCAGCTTAAGGCAGGGAGATACGCAGTATTTT. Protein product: CASSLRQGDTQYF.

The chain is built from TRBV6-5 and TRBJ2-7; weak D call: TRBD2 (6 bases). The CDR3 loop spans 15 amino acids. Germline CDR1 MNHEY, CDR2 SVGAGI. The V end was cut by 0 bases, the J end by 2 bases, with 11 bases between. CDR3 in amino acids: CASSYSAGRTYEQYF. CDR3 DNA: TGTGCCAGCAGTTACTCGGCAGGGAGGACCTACGAGCAGTACTTC.

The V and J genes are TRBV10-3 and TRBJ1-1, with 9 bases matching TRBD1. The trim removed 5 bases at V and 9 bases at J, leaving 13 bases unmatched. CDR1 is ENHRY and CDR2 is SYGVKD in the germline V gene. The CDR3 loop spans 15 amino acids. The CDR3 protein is CAISQQGGTGSQAFF. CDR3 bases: TGTGCCATCAGTCAACAGGGGGGGACAGGGAGTCAAGCTTTCTTT.

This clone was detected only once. CDR3 sequence: CASSQLGLEGPDTQYF. The CDR3 region has the DNA TGTGCCAGCAGCCAGCTAGGACTAGAGGGTCCAGATACGCAGTATTTT. The chain links TRBV4-2 to TRBJ2-3; 7 bases agree with TRBD2. The CDR3 length is 16 residues. Trimming took 3 bases from V and 4 from J; bases not matched to a gene: 10. CDR1 LGHNA and CDR2 YNFKEQ come from the germline V gene.

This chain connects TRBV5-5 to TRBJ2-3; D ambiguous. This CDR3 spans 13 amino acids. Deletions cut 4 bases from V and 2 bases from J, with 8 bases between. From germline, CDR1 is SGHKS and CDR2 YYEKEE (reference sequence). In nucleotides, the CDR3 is TGTGCCAGCAGCCCCCAACCCACAGATACGCAGTATTTT. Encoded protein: CASSPQPTDTQYF.

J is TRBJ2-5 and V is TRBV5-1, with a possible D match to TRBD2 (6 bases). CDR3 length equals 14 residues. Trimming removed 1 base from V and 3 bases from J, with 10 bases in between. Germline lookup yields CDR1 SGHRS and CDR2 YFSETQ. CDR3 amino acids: CASSLNRGEETQYF. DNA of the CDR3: TGCGCCAGCAGCTTGAATCGCGGGGAAGAGACCCAGTACTTC. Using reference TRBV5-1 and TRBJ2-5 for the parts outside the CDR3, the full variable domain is KAGVTQTPRYLIKTRGQQVTLSCSPISGHRSVSWYQQTPGQGLQFLFEYFSETQRNKGNFPGRFSGRQFSNSRSEMNVSTLELGDSALYLCASSLNRGEETQYFGPGTRLLVL.

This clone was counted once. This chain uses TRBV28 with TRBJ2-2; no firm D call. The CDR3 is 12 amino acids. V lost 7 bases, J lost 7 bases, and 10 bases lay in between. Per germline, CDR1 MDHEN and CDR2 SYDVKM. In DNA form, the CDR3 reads TGTGCCAGCACTCTTACACACGGGGAGCTGTTTTTT. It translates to CASTLTHGELFF.

The CDR3 reads CAWSRAYQETQYF. For the CDR3, the DNA is TGTGCCTGGAGCCGGGCGTACCAAGAGACCCAGTACTTC. The chain combines TRBV30 with TRBJ2-5; no clear D. The CDR3 extends over 13 amino acids. Trimming shortened V by 3 bases and J by 0 bases, and 8 bases separated the two germline ends. Per germline, CDR1 GTSNPN and CDR2 SVGIG (reference sequence).

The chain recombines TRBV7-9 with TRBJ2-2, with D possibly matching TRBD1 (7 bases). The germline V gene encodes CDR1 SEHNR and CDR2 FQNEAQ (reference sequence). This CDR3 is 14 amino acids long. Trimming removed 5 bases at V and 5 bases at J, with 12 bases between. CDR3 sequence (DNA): TGTGCCAGCAGCCGCGGGACAGTTACCGGGGAGCTGTTTTTT. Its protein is CASSRGTVTGELFF.

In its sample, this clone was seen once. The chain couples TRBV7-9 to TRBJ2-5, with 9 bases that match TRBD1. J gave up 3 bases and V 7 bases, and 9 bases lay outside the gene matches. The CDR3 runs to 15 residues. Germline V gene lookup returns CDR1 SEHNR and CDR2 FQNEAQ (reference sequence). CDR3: CASTLRRTGEETQYF. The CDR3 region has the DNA TGTGCCAGCACCCTTCGCCGGACAGGGGAAGAGACCCAGTACTTC.

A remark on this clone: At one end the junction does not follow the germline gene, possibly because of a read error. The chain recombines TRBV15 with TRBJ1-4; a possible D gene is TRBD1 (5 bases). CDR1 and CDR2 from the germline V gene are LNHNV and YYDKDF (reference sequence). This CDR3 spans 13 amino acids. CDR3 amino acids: CATRRGWGEKLFF. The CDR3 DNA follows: TGTGCCACCCGCAGAGGTTGGGGCGAAAAACTGTTTTTT.

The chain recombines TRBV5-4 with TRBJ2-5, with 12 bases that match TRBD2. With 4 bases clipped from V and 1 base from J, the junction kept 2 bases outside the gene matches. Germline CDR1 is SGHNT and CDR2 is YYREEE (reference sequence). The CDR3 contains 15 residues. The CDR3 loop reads CASSMGLAGQETQYF. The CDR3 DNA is TGTGCCAGCAGCATGGGACTAGCGGGCCAAGAGACCCAGTACTTC.

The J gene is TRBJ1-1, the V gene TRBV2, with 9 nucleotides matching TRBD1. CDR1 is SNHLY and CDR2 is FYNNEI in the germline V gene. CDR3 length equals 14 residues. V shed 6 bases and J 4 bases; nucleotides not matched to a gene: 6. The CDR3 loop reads CASRAGQGSTEAFF. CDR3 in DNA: TGTGCCAGCAGGGCGGGACAGGGTTCCACTGAAGCTTTCTTT. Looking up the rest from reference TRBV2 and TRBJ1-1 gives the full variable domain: EPEVTQTPSHQVTQMGQEVILRCVPISNHLYFYWYRQILGQKVEFLVSFYNNEISEKSEIFDDQFSVERPDGSNFTLKIRSTKLEDSAMYFCASRAGQGSTEAFFGQGTRLTVV.

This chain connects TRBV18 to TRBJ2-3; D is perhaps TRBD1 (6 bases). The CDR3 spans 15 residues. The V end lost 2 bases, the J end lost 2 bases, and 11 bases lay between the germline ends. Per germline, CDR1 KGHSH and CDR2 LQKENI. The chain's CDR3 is CASSPVPGVTDTQYF. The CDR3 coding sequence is TGTGCCAGCTCACCAGTCCCAGGGGTCACAGATACGCAGTATTTT.

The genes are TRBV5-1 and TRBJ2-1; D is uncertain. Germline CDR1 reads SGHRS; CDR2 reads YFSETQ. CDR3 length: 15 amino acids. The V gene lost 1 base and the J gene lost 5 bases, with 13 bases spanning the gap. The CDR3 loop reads CASSLPLGSHNEQFF. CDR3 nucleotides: TGCGCCAGCAGCTTGCCCCTGGGCAGCCACAATGAGCAGTTCTTC. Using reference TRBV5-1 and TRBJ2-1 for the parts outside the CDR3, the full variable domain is KAGVTQTPRYLIKTRGQQVTLSCSPISGHRSVSWYQQTPGQGLQFLFEYFSETQRNKGNFPGRFSGRQFSNSRSEMNVSTLELGDSALYLCASSLPLGSHNEQFFGPGTRLTVL.

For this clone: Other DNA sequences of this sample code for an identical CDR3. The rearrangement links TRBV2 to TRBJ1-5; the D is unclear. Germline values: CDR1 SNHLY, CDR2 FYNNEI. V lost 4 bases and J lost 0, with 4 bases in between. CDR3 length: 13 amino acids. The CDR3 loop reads CASSGGSNQPQHF. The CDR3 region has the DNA TGTGCCAGCAGTGGTGGTAGCAATCAGCCCCAGCATTTT.

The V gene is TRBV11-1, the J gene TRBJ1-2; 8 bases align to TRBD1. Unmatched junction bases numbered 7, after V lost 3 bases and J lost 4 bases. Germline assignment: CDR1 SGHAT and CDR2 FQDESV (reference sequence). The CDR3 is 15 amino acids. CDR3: CASSLEGQATYGYTF. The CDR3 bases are TGTGCCAGCAGCTTGGAGGGACAGGCGACCTATGGCTACACCTTC.

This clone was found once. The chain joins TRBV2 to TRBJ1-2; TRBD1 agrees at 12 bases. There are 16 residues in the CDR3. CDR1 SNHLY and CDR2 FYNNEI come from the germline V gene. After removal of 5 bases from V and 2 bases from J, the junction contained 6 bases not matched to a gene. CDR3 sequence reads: CASSRDRGRTNYGYTF. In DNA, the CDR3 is TGTGCCAGCAGTAGGGACAGGGGGCGAACAAACTATGGCTACACCTTC.

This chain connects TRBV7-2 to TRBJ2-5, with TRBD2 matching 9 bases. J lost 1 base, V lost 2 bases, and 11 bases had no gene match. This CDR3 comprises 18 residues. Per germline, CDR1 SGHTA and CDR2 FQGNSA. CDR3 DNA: TGTGCCAGCAGCTTATTAGGCTCACTAGCGGGTATCCAAGAGACCCAGTACTTC. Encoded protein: CASSLLGSLAGIQETQYF. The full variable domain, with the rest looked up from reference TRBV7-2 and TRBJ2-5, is GAGVSQSPSNKVTEKGKDVELRCDPISGHTALYWYRQSLGQGLEFLIYFQGNSAPDKSGLPSDRFSAERTGGSVSTLTIQRTQQEDSAVYLCASSLLGSLAGIQETQYFGPGTRLLVL.

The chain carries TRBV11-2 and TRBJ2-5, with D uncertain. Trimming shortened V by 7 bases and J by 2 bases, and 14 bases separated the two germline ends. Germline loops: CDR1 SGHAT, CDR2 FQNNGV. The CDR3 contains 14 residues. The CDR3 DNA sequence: TGTGCCAGCACGTTGGGCTTAGCACAAGAGACCCAGTACTTC. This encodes CASTLGLAQETQYF.

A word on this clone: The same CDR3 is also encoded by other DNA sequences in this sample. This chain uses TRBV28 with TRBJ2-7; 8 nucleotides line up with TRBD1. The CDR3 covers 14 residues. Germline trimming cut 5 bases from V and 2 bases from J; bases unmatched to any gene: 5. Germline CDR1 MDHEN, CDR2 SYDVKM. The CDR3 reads CASSPGQAAYEQYF. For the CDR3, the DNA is TGTGCCAGCAGTCCGGGACAGGCGGCCTACGAGCAGTACTTC. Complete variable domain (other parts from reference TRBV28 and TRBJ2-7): DVKVTQSSRYLVKRTGEKVFLECVQDMDHENMFWYRQDPGLGLRLIYFSYDVKMKEKGDIPEGYSVSREKKERFSLILESASTNQTSMYLCASSPGQAAYEQYFGPGTRLTVT.

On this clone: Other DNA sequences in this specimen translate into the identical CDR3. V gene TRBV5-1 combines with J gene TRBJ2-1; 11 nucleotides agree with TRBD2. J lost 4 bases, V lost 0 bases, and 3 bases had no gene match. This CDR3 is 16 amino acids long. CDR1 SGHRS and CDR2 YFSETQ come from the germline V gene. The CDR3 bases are TGCGCCAGCAGCTTGGATGGGACTAGCGGATACAATGAGCAGTTCTTC. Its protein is CASSLDGTSGYNEQFF.

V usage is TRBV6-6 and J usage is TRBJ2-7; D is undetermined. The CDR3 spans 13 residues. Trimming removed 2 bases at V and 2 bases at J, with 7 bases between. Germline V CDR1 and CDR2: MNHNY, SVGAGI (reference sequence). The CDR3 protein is CASSYRAPYEQYF. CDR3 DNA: TGTGCCAGCAGTTACCGGGCTCCCTACGAGCAGTACTTC.

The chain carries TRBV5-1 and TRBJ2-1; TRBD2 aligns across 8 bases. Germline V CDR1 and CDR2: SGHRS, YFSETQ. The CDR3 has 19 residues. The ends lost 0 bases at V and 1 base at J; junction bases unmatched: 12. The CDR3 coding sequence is TGCGCCAGCAGCTTGGGCCTTACTAGCGGCCCACTTTCCTACAATGAGCAGTTCTTC. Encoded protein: CASSLGLTSGPLSYNEQFF.

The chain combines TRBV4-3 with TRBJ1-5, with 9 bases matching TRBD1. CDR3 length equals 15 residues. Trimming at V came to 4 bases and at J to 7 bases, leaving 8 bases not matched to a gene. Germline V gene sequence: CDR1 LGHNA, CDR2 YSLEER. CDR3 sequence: CASSLQQGAGQPQHF. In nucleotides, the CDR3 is TGCGCCAGCAGCCTTCAACAGGGGGCTGGGCAGCCCCAGCATTTT.

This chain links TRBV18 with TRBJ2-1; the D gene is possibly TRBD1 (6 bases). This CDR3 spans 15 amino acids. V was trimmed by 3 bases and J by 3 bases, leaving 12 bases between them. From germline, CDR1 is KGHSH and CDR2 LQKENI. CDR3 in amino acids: CASSPSGQNYNEQFF. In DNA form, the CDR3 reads TGTGCCAGCTCACCCTCGGGACAAAACTACAATGAGCAGTTCTTC.

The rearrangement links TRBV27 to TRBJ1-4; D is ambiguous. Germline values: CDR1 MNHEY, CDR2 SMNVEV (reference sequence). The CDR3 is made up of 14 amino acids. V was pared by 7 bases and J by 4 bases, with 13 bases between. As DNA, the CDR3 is TGTGCCAGCACGGGCCAAGGGCATAATGAAAAACTGTTTTTT. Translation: CASTGQGHNEKLFF.

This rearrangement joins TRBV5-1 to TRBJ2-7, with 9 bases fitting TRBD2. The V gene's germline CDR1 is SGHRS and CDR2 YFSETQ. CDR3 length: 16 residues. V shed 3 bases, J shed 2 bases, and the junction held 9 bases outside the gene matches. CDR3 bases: TGCGCCAGCAGCTCCGGCGCGGGCGGGAGGGCCTACGAGCAGTACTTC. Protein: CASSSGAGGRAYEQYF.

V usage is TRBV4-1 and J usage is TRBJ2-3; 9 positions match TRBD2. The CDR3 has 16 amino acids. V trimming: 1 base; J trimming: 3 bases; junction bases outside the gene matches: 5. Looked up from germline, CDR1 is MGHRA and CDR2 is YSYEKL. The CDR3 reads CASSQGLAETTDTQYF. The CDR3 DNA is TGCGCCAGCAGCCAAGGACTAGCGGAAACTACAGATACGCAGTATTTT.